A single sample gave rise to the 14 T cell receptor beta chains below, sequenced in a study of blood T cell repertoires in COVID-19. Sequencing was performed with immunoSEQ multiplex PCR; in TCRdb, only in-frame clones are kept and a portion is missing. The data hold about 190,000 clones, with over 80% observed a single time. Material for sequencing was peripheral blood. The origin of the receptors is an older woman with COVID-19, enrolled during active disease.

This rearrangement joins TRBV6-4 to TRBJ1-5, with a tentative D call TRBD1 (6 bases). The germline V and J ends were trimmed by 6 bases and 7 bases, with 13 bases remaining between them. CDR1 is MRHNA and CDR2 is SNTAGT in the germline V gene. The CDR3 is 13 amino acids. Here the CDR3 DNA reads TGTGCCAGCAGCACAGGGTTGGGGCAGCCCCAGCATTTT. It is translated as CASSTGLGQPQHF.

CDR3 loop: CASSRTGTRNTGELFF. The CDR3 nucleotides are TGTGCCAGCAGTCGTACCGGGACAAGGAACACCGGGGAGCTGTTTTTT. The chain has TRBV6-6 and TRBJ2-2; D is possibly TRBD1 (6 bases). The germline V and J ends were trimmed by 5 bases and 1 base, with 14 bases remaining between them. Germline V gene data show CDR1 as MNHNY and CDR2 as SVGAGI (reference sequence). The CDR3 loop spans 16 amino acids.

The V and J genes are TRBV4-1 and TRBJ1-4; 9 positions agree with TRBD1. This CDR3 is built from 14 residues. The V segment lost 1 base and the J segment 8 bases; nucleotides outside the gene matches: 2. Germline V gene sequence: CDR1 MGHRA, CDR2 YSYEKL. CDR3 coding DNA: TGCGCCAGCAGCCAAGGACAGGGGGGAGAAAAACTGTTTTTT. Its translation: CASSQGQGGEKLFF.

This clone was recorded a few times. The chain has TRBV27 and TRBJ2-1; 14 nucleotides align to TRBD2. From germline, CDR1 is MNHEY and CDR2 SMNVEV (reference sequence). The CDR3 totals 16 residues. V lost 5 bases, J lost 8 bases, and 8 bases stayed unmatched. CDR3 sequence (DNA): TGTGCCAGCAGTCAGATCGGACTAGCGGGGGGCGATGAGCAGTTCTTC. Translated, it gives CASSQIGLAGGDEQFF.

The chain has TRBV2 and TRBJ1-5; D ambiguous. Trimming shortened V by 1 base and J by 0 bases, and 10 bases separated the two germline ends. The CDR3 extends over 16 amino acids. Germline CDR1 reads SNHLY; CDR2 reads FYNNEI. The CDR3 protein is CASSEGVEYSNQPQHF. The CDR3 DNA is TGTGCCAGCAGTGAAGGAGTCGAATATAGCAATCAGCCCCAGCATTTT.

CDR3 sequence (DNA): TGTGCCAGCAGCGAATCCCAGCCCAACAGGGGAAGAGGCTACACCTTC. Translating gives CASSESQPNRGRGYTF. The chain has TRBV6-1 and TRBJ1-2, with 7 bases that match TRBD1. Germline V gives CDR1 MNHNS, CDR2 SASEGT. The J segment lost 8 bases and the V segment lost 6 bases, leaving 18 bases of the junction unmatched. The CDR3 is made up of 16 amino acids.

The chain links TRBV4-2 to TRBJ2-7; 10 nucleotides align to TRBD2. Germline values: CDR1 LGHNA, CDR2 YNFKEQ. CDR3 size: 15 residues. The V gene end was trimmed by 7 bases and the J gene end by 2 bases; junction bases not matched to a gene: 8. CDR3 residues: CASTYGLAEPYEQYF. DNA for the CDR3: TGTGCCAGCACCTACGGACTAGCGGAACCCTACGAGCAGTACTTC.

The chain uses TRBV11-3 and TRBJ1-5; tentatively, D is TRBD1 (6 bases). Between the trimmed V and J ends, which lost 2 bases and 4 bases, there was a span of 12 bases. Per germline, CDR1 SGHNT and CDR2 YENEEA. This CDR3 comprises 15 residues. The CDR3 DNA reads TGTGCCAGCAGCTTATCAGGGGTGGGGAATCAGCCCCAGCATTTT. Translating gives CASSLSGVGNQPQHF.

This sequence joins TRBV5-5 and TRBJ2-2; 9 bases agree with TRBD1. The CDR3 has 14 residues. Trimming took 4 bases from V and 6 from J; bases not matched to a gene: 4. Germline V gene data show CDR1 as SGHKS and CDR2 as YYEKEE (reference sequence). The DNA for the CDR3 is TGTGCCAGCAGCCCGGACAGGGGTGCCGGGGAGCTGTTTTTT. It encodes CASSPDRGAGELFF.

This chain links TRBV28 with TRBJ1-2, with 10 bases that match TRBD1. The germline V gene encodes CDR1 MDHEN and CDR2 SYDVKM. The CDR3 spans 18 residues. The junction had 13 bases not matched to a gene; V was cut back by 6 bases and J by 0 bases. Here the CDR3 reads CASSRGQGRRGANYGYTF. CDR3 DNA sequence: TGTGCCAGCAGCCGGGGACAGGGGCGGCGGGGAGCTAACTATGGCTACACCTTC.

The rearrangement joins TRBV5-1 to TRBJ1-5, with D possibly matching TRBD1 (6 bases). The length of the CDR3 is 15 residues. The V end lost 2 bases, the J end lost 0 bases, and 9 bases lay between the germline ends. Germline V gives CDR1 SGHRS, CDR2 YFSETQ. CDR3 coding DNA: TGCGCCAGCAGCTTTGGACAGAATAGCAATCAGCCCCAGCATTTT. Protein sequence: CASSFGQNSNQPQHF. The whole variable domain, filled in from reference TRBV5-1 and TRBJ1-5, reads KAGVTQTPRYLIKTRGQQVTLSCSPISGHRSVSWYQQTPGQGLQFLFEYFSETQRNKGNFPGRFSGRQFSNSRSEMNVSTLELGDSALYLCASSFGQNSNQPQHFGDGTRLSIL.

The table lists this clone with a few counts. J is TRBJ2-7 and V is TRBV5-8; TRBD2 is a possible D gene (7 bases). Germline V gene data show CDR1 as SGHTS and CDR2 as YDEGEE. The CDR3 totals 13 residues. The V end was cut by 0 bases, the J end by 6 bases, with 10 bases between. The CDR3 DNA reads TGTGCCAGCAGCTTGGAGGGGGGGGGCGAGCAGTACGTC. Translation: CASSLEGGGEQYV.

The chain carries TRBV5-1 and TRBJ2-3, with 9 bases lining up with TRBD2. Trimming cost V 3 bases and J 2 bases; bases outside gene matches: 7. Germline V gene sequence: CDR1 SGHRS, CDR2 YFSETQ. The CDR3 runs 16 residues. CDR3 DNA sequence: TGCGCCAGCAGCTCCCGGGCTAGCGGGGTCACAGATACGCAGTATTTT. As protein: CASSSRASGVTDTQYF.

The chain recombines TRBV18 with TRBJ2-6, with D possibly TRBD2 on 5 matching bases. The V and J ends lost 2 bases and 0 bases respectively, with 11 bases between them. CDR3 size: 17 residues. CDR1 is KGHSH, CDR2 LQKENI, per germline. CDR3 sequence reads: CASSPKDGGSGANVLTF. The CDR3 region has the DNA TGTGCCAGCTCACCAAAGGACGGAGGCTCTGGGGCCAACGTCCTGACTTTC.